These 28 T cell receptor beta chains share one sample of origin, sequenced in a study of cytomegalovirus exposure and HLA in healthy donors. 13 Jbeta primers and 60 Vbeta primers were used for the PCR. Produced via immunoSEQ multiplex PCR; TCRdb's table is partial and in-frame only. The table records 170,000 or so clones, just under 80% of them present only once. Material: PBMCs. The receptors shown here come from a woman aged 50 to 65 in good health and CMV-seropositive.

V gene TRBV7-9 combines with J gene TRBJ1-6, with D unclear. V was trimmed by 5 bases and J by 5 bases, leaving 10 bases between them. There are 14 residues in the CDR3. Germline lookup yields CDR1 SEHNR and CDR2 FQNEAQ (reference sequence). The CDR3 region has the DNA TGTGCCAGCAGCCCGAGGGCAAATAATTCACCCCTCCACTTT. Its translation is CASSPRANNSPLHF.

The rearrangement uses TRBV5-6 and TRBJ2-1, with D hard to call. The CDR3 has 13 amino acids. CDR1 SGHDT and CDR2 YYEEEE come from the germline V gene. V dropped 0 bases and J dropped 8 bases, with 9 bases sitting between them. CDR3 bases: TGTGCCAGCAGCTTGGGCCCTACGGATGAGCAGTTCTTC. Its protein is CASSLGPTDEQFF.

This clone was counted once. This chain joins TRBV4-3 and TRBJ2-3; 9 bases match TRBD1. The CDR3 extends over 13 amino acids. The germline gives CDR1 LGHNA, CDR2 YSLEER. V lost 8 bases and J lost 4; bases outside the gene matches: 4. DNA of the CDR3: TGCGCCAGCTCCCGGACAGGGGCAGATACGCAGTATTTT. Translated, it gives CASSRTGADTQYF.

The CDR3 sequence is CASRTGTGADEQYF. The CDR3 coding sequence is TGTGCCAGCAGAACCGGGACAGGGGCCGACGAGCAGTACTTC. V usage is TRBV27 and J usage is TRBJ2-7, with 10 bases lining up with TRBD1. V lost 6 bases and J lost 5; bases outside the gene matches: 7. Germline V gene sequence: CDR1 MNHEY, CDR2 SMNVEV (reference sequence). The CDR3 is 14 amino acids.

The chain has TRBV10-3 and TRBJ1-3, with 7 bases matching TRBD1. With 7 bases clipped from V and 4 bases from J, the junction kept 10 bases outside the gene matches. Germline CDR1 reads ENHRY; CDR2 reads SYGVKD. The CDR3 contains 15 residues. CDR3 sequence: CAINPGDRVGNTIYF. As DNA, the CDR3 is TGTGCCATCAACCCGGGCGACAGGGTCGGAAACACCATATATTTT.

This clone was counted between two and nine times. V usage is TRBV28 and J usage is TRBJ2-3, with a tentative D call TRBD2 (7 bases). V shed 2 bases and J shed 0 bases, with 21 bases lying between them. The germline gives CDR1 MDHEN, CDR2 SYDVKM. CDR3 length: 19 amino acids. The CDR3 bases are TGTGCCAGCAGTTTAGTGCCCTCCTTAGGGGGGGTAAGCACAGATACGCAGTATTTT. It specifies CASSLVPSLGGVSTDTQYF.

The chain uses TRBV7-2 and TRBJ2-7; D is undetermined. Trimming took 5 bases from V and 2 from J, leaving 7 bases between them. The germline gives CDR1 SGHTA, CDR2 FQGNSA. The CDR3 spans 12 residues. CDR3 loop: CASSTHTYEQYF. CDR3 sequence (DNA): TGTGCCAGCAGCACCCACACCTACGAGCAGTACTTC.

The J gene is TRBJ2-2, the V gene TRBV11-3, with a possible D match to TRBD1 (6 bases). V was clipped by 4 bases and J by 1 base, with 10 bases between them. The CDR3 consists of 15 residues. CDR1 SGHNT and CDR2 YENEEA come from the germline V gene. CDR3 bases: TGTGCCAGCAGCTCAGGACAGTGGAACACCGGGGAGCTGTTTTTT. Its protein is CASSSGQWNTGELFF. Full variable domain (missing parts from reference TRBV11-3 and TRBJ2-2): EAGVVQSPRYKIIEKKQPVAFWCNPISGHNTLYWYLQNLGQGPELLIRYENEEAVDDSQLPKDRFSAERLKGVDSTLKIQPAELGDSAVYLCASSSGQWNTGELFFGEGSRLTVL.

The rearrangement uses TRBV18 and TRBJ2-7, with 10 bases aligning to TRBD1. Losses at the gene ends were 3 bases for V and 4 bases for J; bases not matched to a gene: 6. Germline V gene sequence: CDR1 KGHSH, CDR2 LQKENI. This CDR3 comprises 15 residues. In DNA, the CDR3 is TGTGCCAGCTCACCTTCCGGGACAGGGGTTTACGAGCAGTACTTC. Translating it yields CASSPSGTGVYEQYF.

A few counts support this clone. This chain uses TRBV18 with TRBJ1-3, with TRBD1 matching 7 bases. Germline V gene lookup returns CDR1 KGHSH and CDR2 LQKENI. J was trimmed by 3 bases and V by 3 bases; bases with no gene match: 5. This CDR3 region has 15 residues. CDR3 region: CASSPDRVFGNTIYF. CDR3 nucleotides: TGTGCCAGCTCACCTGACAGGGTCTTTGGAAACACCATATATTTT.

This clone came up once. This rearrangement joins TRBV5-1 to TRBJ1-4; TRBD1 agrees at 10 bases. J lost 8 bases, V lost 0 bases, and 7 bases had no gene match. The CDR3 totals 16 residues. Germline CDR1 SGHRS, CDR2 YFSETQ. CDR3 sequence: CASSLGQGAAMEKLFF. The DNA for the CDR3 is TGCGCCAGCAGCTTGGGACAGGGGGCAGCAATGGAAAAACTGTTTTTT.

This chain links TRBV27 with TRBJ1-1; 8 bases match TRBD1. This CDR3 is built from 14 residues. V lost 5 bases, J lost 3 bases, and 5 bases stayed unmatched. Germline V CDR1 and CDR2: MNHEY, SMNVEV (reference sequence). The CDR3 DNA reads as TGTGCCAGCAGTATCGCAGGGGGCCACACTGAAGCTTTCTTT. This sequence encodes CASSIAGGHTEAFF.

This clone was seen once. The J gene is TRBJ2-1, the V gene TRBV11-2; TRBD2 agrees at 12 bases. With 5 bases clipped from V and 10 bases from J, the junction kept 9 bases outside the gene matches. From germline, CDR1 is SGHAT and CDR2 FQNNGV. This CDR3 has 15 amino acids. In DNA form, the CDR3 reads TGTGCCAGCAGCGTCCGTGGGACTAGCGGGTTCGAGCAGTTCTTC. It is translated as CASSVRGTSGFEQFF. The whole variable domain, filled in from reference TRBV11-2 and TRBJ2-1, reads EAGVAQSPRYKIIEKRQSVAFWCNPISGHATLYWYQQILGQGPKLLIQFQNNGVVDDSQLPKDRFSAERLKGVDSTLKIQPAKLEDSAVYLCASSVRGTSGFEQFFGPGTRLTVL.

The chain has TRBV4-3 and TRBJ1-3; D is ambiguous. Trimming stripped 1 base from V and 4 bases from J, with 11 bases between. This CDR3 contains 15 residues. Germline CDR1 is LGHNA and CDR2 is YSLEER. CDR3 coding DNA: TGCGCCAGCAGCCAAGGAGGAGAAGCCGGAAACACCATATATTTT. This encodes CASSQGGEAGNTIYF.

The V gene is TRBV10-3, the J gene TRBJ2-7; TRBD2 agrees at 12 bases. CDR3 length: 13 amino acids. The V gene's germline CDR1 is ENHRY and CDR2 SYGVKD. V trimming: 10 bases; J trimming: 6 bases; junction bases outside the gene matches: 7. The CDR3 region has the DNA TGTGCCACCCGGACTAGCGGGATTGGCGAGCAGTACTTC. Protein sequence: CATRTSGIGEQYF.

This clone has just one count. In DNA form, the CDR3 reads TGTGCCATCTTATCGTATATGAACACTGAAGCTTTCTTT. Amino acids: CAILSYMNTEAFF. V gene TRBV6-6 combines with J gene TRBJ1-1, with D uncertain. Trimming stripped 10 bases from V and 0 bases from J, with 12 bases between. The length of the CDR3 is 13 residues. Germline V CDR1 and CDR2: MNHNY, SVGAGI (reference sequence).

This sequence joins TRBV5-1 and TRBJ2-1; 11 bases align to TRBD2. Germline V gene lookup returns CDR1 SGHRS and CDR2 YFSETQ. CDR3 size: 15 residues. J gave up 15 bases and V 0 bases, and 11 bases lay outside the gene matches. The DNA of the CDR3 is TGCGCCAGCAGCTTGGTGGAAGTTAGCGGGGGGGCCCTGTTCTTC. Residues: CASSLVEVSGGALFF.

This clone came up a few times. The CDR3 nucleotides are TGTGCCAGTAGTATAGTTCAGGGAACCTACGAGCAGTACTTC. It encodes CASSIVQGTYEQYF. The chain joins TRBV19 to TRBJ2-5, with D perhaps matching TRBD1 (5 bases). The J call may be wrong; the DNA end is better matched by TRBJ2-7. The CDR3 contains 14 residues. The V gene's germline CDR1 is LNHDA and CDR2 SQIVND (reference sequence).

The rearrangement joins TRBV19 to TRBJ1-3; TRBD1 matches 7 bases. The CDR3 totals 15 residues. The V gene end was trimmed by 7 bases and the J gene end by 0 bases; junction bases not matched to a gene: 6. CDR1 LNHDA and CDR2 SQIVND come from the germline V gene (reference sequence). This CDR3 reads CASTTEGASGNTIYF. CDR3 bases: TGTGCCAGTACCACCGAGGGGGCCTCTGGAAACACCATATATTTT.

The DNA of the CDR3 is TGTGCCAGCAGCGTACGAGGGACAGGGTTTGAGACAGATACGCAGTATTTT. It encodes CASSVRGTGFETDTQYF. This chain links TRBV9 with TRBJ2-3; 9 bases are shared with TRBD1. This CDR3 has 17 residues. After removal of 1 base from V and 3 bases from J, the junction contained 9 bases not matched to a gene. From germline, CDR1 is SGDLS and CDR2 YYNGEE. Together with reference TRBV9 and TRBJ2-3, the CDR3 gives the full variable domain: DSGVTQTPKHLITATGQRVTLRCSPRSGDLSVYWYQQSLDQGLQFLIQYYNGEERAKGNILERFSAQQFPDLHSELNLSSLELGDSALYFCASSVRGTGFETDTQYFGPGTRLTVL.

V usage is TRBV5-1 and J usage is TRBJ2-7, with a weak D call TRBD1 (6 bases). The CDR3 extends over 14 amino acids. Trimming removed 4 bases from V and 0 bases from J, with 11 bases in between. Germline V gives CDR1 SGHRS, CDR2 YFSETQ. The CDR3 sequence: CASSPNRASYEQYF. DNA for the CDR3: TGCGCCAGCAGCCCCAACAGGGCCTCCTACGAGCAGTACTTC. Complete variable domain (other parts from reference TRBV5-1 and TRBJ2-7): KAGVTQTPRYLIKTRGQQVTLSCSPISGHRSVSWYQQTPGQGLQFLFEYFSETQRNKGNFPGRFSGRQFSNSRSEMNVSTLELGDSALYLCASSPNRASYEQYFGPGTRLTVT.

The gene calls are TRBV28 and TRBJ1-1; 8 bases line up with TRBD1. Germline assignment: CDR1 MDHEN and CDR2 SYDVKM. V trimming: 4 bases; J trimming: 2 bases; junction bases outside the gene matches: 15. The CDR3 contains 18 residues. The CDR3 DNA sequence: TGTGCCAGCAGTTGGAGGACAGGGAGTCTTGCCCTAAACACTGAAGCTTTCTTT. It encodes CASSWRTGSLALNTEAFF.

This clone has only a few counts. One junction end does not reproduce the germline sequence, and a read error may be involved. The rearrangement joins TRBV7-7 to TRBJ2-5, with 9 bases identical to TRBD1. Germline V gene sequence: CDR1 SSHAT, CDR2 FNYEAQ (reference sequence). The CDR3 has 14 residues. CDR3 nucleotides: TGTGCTAGCAGCACCGGACAGGGGTTAAAGACCCAGTACTTC. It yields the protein CASSTGQGLKTQYF.

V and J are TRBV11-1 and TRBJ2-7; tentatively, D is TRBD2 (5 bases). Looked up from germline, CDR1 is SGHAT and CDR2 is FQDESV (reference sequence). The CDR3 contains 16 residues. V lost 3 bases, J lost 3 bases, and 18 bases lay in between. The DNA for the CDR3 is TGTGCCAGCAGCTTTGGCCGGGTGTCCGAGGGCTACGAGCAGTACTTC. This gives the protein CASSFGRVSEGYEQYF.

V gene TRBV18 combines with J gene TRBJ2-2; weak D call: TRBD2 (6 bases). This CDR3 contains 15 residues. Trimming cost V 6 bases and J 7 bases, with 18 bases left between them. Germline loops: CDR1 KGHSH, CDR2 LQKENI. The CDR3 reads CASSPGRWSSGELFF. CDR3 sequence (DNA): TGTGCCAGCTCCCCAGGGAGGTGGAGCAGCGGGGAGCTGTTTTTT.

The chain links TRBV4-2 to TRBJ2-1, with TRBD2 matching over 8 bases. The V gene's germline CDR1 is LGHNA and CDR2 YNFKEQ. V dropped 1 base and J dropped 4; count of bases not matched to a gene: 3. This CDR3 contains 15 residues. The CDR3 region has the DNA TGTGCCAGCAGCCAAGGAGCGGGAGAGTACAATGAGCAGTTCTTC. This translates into CASSQGAGEYNEQFF.

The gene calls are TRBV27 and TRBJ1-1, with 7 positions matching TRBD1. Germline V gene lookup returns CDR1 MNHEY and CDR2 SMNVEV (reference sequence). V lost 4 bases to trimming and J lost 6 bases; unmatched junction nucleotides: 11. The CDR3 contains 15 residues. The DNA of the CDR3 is TGTGCCAGCAGTTCCTACAGGGGAAATACCCCTGAAGCTTTCTTT. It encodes CASSSYRGNTPEAFF.

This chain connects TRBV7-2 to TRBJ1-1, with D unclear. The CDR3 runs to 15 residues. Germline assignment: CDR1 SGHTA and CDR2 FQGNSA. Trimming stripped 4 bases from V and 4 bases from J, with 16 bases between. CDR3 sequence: CASSSSYGSGTEAFF. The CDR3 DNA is TGTGCCAGCAGCTCCTCTTACGGATCGGGCACTGAAGCTTTCTTT.